The sequence of this TCR delta chain was determined in a study of gamma-delta T cells after stem cell transplantation. Per germline, CDR1 TVYSNPD and CDR2 GDNSRS (reference sequence). V lost 0 bases to trimming and J lost 2 bases; unmatched junction nucleotides: 26. This CDR3 comprises 25 residues. TCRdb called clones anew from the RT-PCR reads with CATT. The sample comprises 11,000 or so delta-chain clones, under 45% of which are singletons, and about 2.8% rests with the top ten. The sample consisted of gamma-delta T cells. V usage is TRDV3 and J usage is TRDJ3; 12 bases align to TRDD3. The receptor was isolated from a human donor. It is not recorded whose cells these are; they may come from a transplant donor. The CDR3 protein is CAFRSGSTLTYWGIPYPWDTRQMFF. CDR3 bases: TGTGCCTTTAGAAGTGGTTCTACATTAACATACTGGGGGATACCTTACCCCTGGGACACCCGACAGATGTTTTTC.